This TCR beta chain was obtained from a study of blood T cell repertoires in COVID-19. Whole-study context: Samples of COVID-19 (acute and convalescent) were obtained from the United States, Italy and Spain. Nucleic acid was either cDNA or gDNA, and it came from T cells, B-cell-depleted T cells, or PBMCs.

In the authors' methods: Amplification with reference gene primers provided the estimates of nucleated cell counts. Sequenced by immunoSEQ multiplex PCR; TCRdb stores in-frame clones only, minus some. From that table come the V and J calls and clone size; the DNA was used to work out D and trimming. The table records 75,000 to 95,000 clones, approximately 90% of them present only once. Trimming removed 5 bases at V and 1 base at J, with 8 bases between. In germline, CDR1 is SGHTA, CDR2 FQGTGA. CDR3 size: 13 residues. The gene calls are TRBV7-3 and TRBJ1-1; D gene ambiguous. Specimen: peripheral blood. The origin of this receptor is a man in his sixties with acute or convalescent COVID-19. The CDR3 sequence is CASSTSANTEAFF. The CDR3 bases are TGTGCCAGCAGCACTAGTGCGAACACTGAAGCTTTCTTT.